This is a list of T cell receptor beta chains from one sample in a study of beta chain features in type 1 diabetes. Clones were sequenced by immunoSEQ multiplex PCR, and TCRdb holds only the in-frame ones, with some missing. The sample holds fewer than 200,000 clones, 10% seen once. Sequenced: central memory CD4+ T cells from blood. The receptors here all came from a man aged 25 to 45 with type 1 diabetes. Each CDR3 is given with its conserved first and last residue. A D gene is named only where the DNA matches it firmly. Clone size, where shown, is once, few, many, or a class for clones that have expanded.

clone_size: .; v_call: TRBV28; d_call: TRBD1; cdr3_aa: CASSLTGQGNTGELFF
clone_size: .; v_call: TRBV11-1; d_call: .; cdr3_aa: CASSLDRTAYEQYF
clone_size: few; v_call: TRBV29-1; d_call: .; cdr3_aa: CSVGIGFVGATEAFF
clone_size: .; v_call: TRBV19; d_call: .; cdr3_aa: CASNHGEGNTEAFF
clone_size: .; v_call: TRBV4-1; d_call: TRBD2; cdr3_aa: CASSLMSGESTDTQYF
clone_size: .; v_call: TRBV11-1; d_call: .; cdr3_aa: CASSPPRRREQYF
clone_size: few; v_call: TRBV12-2; d_call: .; cdr3_aa: CASRFRRGREGGTDTQYF
clone_size: .; v_call: TRBV29-1; d_call: .; cdr3_aa: CSVGGLPPADTQYF
clone_size: .; v_call: TRBV5-6; d_call: TRBD1; cdr3_aa: CASSLLQGTEAFF
clone_size: .; v_call: TRBV28; d_call: .; cdr3_aa: CASEPTFAGVRREQYF
clone_size: .; v_call: TRBV1; d_call: .; cdr3_aa: CTSTTGTGVGTGELFF
clone_size: .; v_call: TRBV7-3; d_call: TRBD2; cdr3_aa: CASSPPGGNTGELFF
clone_size: .; v_call: TRBV19; d_call: TRBD1; cdr3_aa: CASTNDRGYGYTF
clone_size: .; v_call: TRBV28; d_call: TRBD2; cdr3_aa: CASSLPGTSGSTVHEQYF
clone_size: .; v_call: TRBV5-4; d_call: .; cdr3_aa: CASSLAGLGANVLTF
clone_size: few; v_call: TRBV19; d_call: .; cdr3_aa: CATRPQGNVYGYTF
clone_size: .; v_call: TRBV7-3; d_call: TRBD1; cdr3_aa: CASSRTGQGGGTQYF
clone_size: few; v_call: TRBV7-9; d_call: TRBD1; cdr3_aa: CASSWTGLNTEAFF
clone_size: .; v_call: TRBV19; d_call: TRBD2; cdr3_aa: CASSRTSGRGNTGELFF
clone_size: few; v_call: TRBV19; d_call: .; cdr3_aa: CASNPGRGNTGELFF
clone_size: .; v_call: TRBV9; d_call: .; cdr3_aa: CASSEGSGSSNEQFF
clone_size: few; v_call: TRBV29-1; d_call: .; cdr3_aa: CSVIQDATNEKLFF
clone_size: once; v_call: TRBV5-6; d_call: .; cdr3_aa: CASSFSGVGGETQYF
clone_size: .; v_call: TRBV5-1; d_call: .; cdr3_aa: CASSFEVAETQYF
clone_size: .; v_call: TRBV7-3; d_call: .; cdr3_aa: CASSQDAQETQYF
clone_size: .; v_call: TRBV13; d_call: .; cdr3_aa: CASSSPDSFDYGYTF
clone_size: .; v_call: TRBV2; d_call: .; cdr3_aa: CASSEEPGDYEQYF
clone_size: few; v_call: TRBV5-1; d_call: TRBD1; cdr3_aa: CASSLSRDRAHNEQFF
clone_size: .; v_call: TRBV5-6; d_call: .; cdr3_aa: CASSTDQGGYGYTF
clone_size: few; v_call: TRBV28; d_call: .; cdr3_aa: CATGGRLNTEAFF
clone_size: .; v_call: TRBV5-6; d_call: .; cdr3_aa: CASSLVGTTLTAVLTF
clone_size: .; v_call: TRBV30; d_call: .; cdr3_aa: CAWSPGGVGYTF
clone_size: .; v_call: TRBV5-1; d_call: .; cdr3_aa: CASSLAWASDVNEQFF
clone_size: .; v_call: TRBV28; d_call: .; cdr3_aa: CASSSLARGANVLTF
clone_size: .; v_call: TRBV21-1; d_call: .; cdr3_aa: CASSKSLAGEVWYEQYF
clone_size: .; v_call: TRBV6-5; d_call: .; cdr3_aa: CASTYGPGVNTEAFF
clone_size: .; v_call: TRBV19; d_call: TRBD1; cdr3_aa: CASSPGQGGHEQFF
clone_size: .; v_call: TRBV5-4; d_call: .; cdr3_aa: CASSQGREEYNQPQHF
clone_size: .; v_call: TRBV19; d_call: .; cdr3_aa: CASSTGEYSNQPQHF
clone_size: .; v_call: TRBV21-1; d_call: .; cdr3_aa: CASSKGPGRTGIGQPQHF
clone_size: .; v_call: TRBV30; d_call: .; cdr3_aa: CACIPRGSFYEQYF
clone_size: .; v_call: TRBV5-4; d_call: TRBD1; cdr3_aa: CASSPRDRVTDTQYF
clone_size: .; v_call: TRBV6-5; d_call: .; cdr3_aa: CASSYGAARTDTQYF
clone_size: few; v_call: TRBV7-3; d_call: TRBD1; cdr3_aa: CASSLGQGTYNEQFF
clone_size: .; v_call: TRBV28; d_call: .; cdr3_aa: CASNPGQSRQPQHF